The 24 T cell receptor beta chains below all came from one sample that was sequenced in a study of cytomegalovirus exposure and HLA in healthy donors. Researchers ran the PCR with 60 Vbeta and 13 Jbeta primers. Using immunoSEQ multiplex PCR, the repertoire was profiled, and TCRdb retains in-frame clones only, with some absent. The top ten clones hold 1.4% of a sample with some 98,000 clones, 81% of them seen once. Sequencing used PBMCs. These receptors came from a man aged 40-49 years in good health and CMV-seronegative.

The gene calls are TRBV6-1 and TRBJ2-7, with D tentatively TRBD2 (5 bases). Trimming removed 8 bases at V and 4 bases at J, with 18 bases between. Per the germline V gene, CDR1 is MNHNS and CDR2 is SASEGT. The CDR3 covers 14 residues. The CDR3, as DNA: TGTGCCAGCGTTGAGGGTACCCCTCCGTACGAGCAGTACTTC. As protein: CASVEGTPPYEQYF.

CDR3 sequence: CASSSGAGKETQYF. As DNA, the CDR3 is TGCGCCAGCAGCTCCGGCGCAGGGAAAGAGACCCAGTACTTC. The chain has TRBV5-1 and TRBJ2-5; TRBD1 is a possible D gene (5 bases). The V end was cut by 3 bases, the J end by 3 bases, with 12 bases between. This CDR3 has 14 amino acids. The germline V gene has CDR1 SGHRS and CDR2 YFSETQ.

CDR3 nucleotide sequence: TGTGCCAGCAGTGAGAACCCGGGGGGCCGTTCGGATGAGCAGTTCTTC. Translating it yields CASSENPGGRSDEQFF. The rearrangement joins TRBV25-1 to TRBJ2-1, with TRBD2 as a possible D gene (7 bases). This CDR3 has 16 residues. Trimming left V 3 bases short and J 8 bases short, with 20 bases between. Germline CDR1 reads MGHDK; CDR2 reads SYGVNS.

The chain recombines TRBV10-2 with TRBJ2-7; no clear D gene. V was cut by 4 bases and J by 2 bases, with 9 bases left in between. CDR1 is WSHSY and CDR2 is SAAADI in the germline V gene. The CDR3 covers 13 residues. CDR3 in DNA: TGCGCCAGCAGTGCGGGTCGAACCTACGAGCAGTACTTC. The encoded protein is CASSAGRTYEQYF.

The chain is built from TRBV7-8 and TRBJ2-7; 14 bases match TRBD2. V shed 2 bases, J shed 0 bases, and the junction held 18 bases outside the gene matches. Germline values: CDR1 SGHVS, CDR2 FQNEAQ. The CDR3 extends over 22 amino acids. The CDR3 DNA sequence: TGTGCCAGCAGCTTACTTGTGACTAGCGGGGGGGCCGGATTGAGGAGCTCCTACGAGCAGTACTTC. Amino acids: CASSLLVTSGGAGLRSSYEQYF.

J is TRBJ1-3 and V is TRBV19; D is unclear. The V gene lost 7 bases and the J gene lost 2 bases, with 9 bases spanning the gap. The CDR3 has 13 amino acids. Germline V lookup: CDR1 LNHDA, CDR2 SQIVND (reference sequence). This CDR3 reads CASKPSAGNTIYF. For the CDR3, the DNA is TGTGCCAGTAAGCCCTCGGCTGGAAACACCATATATTTT.

The chain carries TRBV4-2 and TRBJ2-1; TRBD2 matches at 8 bases. The length of the CDR3 is 14 residues. The junction had 4 bases not matched to a gene; V was cut back by 3 bases and J by 6 bases. Germline V CDR1 and CDR2: LGHNA, YNFKEQ. In DNA, the CDR3 is TGTGCCAGCAGCCAGAGCGGGGGCCCCAATGAGCAGTTCTTC. Protein product: CASSQSGGPNEQFF.

The chain combines TRBV7-2 with TRBJ2-1, with TRBD2 as a possible D gene (5 bases). The CDR3 spans 12 residues. Germline V gene lookup returns CDR1 SGHTA and CDR2 FQGNSA. V was pared by 6 bases and J by 7 bases, with 10 bases between. Here the CDR3 DNA reads TGTGCCAGCAGTCCGTCGGGAAATGAGCAGTTCTTC. Its translation is CASSPSGNEQFF.

To note about this clone: At one of its ends the junction is not consistent with the germline gene, which may arise from a read error. The chain uses TRBV18 and TRBJ1-6; no firm D call. Germline values: CDR1 KGHSH, CDR2 LQKENI. This CDR3 region has 14 residues. The chain's CDR3 is CATSGSGNNSPLHF. CDR3 bases: TGTGCCACCTCAGGATCGGGAAACAACTCACCCCTCCACTTT.

The V gene is TRBV6-4, the J gene TRBJ2-1; the match to TRBD2 covers 14 bases. V was pared by 0 bases and J by 8 bases, with 0 bases of the junction left unmatched. CDR1 MRHNA and CDR2 SNTAGT come from the germline V gene. There are 15 residues in the CDR3. The chain's CDR3 is CASSDSTSGGDEQFF. CDR3 in DNA: TGTGCCAGCAGTGACTCGACTAGCGGGGGGGATGAGCAGTTCTTC.

The genes are TRBV4-2 and TRBJ1-2; a possible D gene is TRBD1 (6 bases). The V and J ends lost 0 bases and 1 base respectively, with 9 bases between them. The germline V gene has CDR1 LGHNA and CDR2 YNFKEQ. The CDR3 totals 15 residues. The DNA of the CDR3 is TGTGCCAGCAGCCAAGATAGGGGGATTAACTATGGCTACACCTTC. Its protein product is CASSQDRGINYGYTF.

The V and J genes are TRBV6-4 and TRBJ2-2, with D possibly TRBD1 on 5 matching bases. The CDR3 is made up of 13 amino acids. Germline V gene data show CDR1 as MRHNA and CDR2 as SNTAGT. V gave up 6 bases and J gave up 4 bases, with 9 bases separating them. The CDR3 DNA reads TGTGCCAGCAGACCCGACAGCACCGGGGAGCTGTTTTTT. Translated: CASRPDSTGELFF.

This chain links TRBV10-2 with TRBJ2-1; D gene unclear. The CDR3 is made up of 12 amino acids. The germline CDR1 and CDR2 sequences are WSHSY and SAAADI. Trimming shortened V by 7 bases and J by 6 bases, and 10 bases separated the two germline ends. The CDR3, as DNA: TGCGCCAGCACTGTCCGCGGCAATGAGCAGTTCTTC. It is translated as CASTVRGNEQFF.

The V call is TRBV2, the J call TRBJ2-4, with D perhaps matching TRBD2 (5 bases). Germline V CDR1 and CDR2: SNHLY, FYNNEI. There are 19 residues in the CDR3. V was shortened by 0 bases and J by 2 bases, with 20 bases between the two germline ends. The CDR3 here is CASSEAEYVTSSSKNIQYF. The CDR3 bases are TGTGCCAGCAGTGAAGCCGAGTATGTAACTAGTTCATCCAAAAACATTCAGTACTTC.

This chain links TRBV4-1 with TRBJ2-7; 10 nucleotides match TRBD1. The CDR3 has 16 residues. J was trimmed by 1 base and V by 4 bases; bases with no gene match: 7. The germline V gene encodes CDR1 MGHRA and CDR2 YSYEKL. The CDR3 spells CASSPLGQGESYEQYF. The CDR3 DNA sequence: TGCGCCAGCAGCCCGCTCGGACAGGGGGAATCCTACGAGCAGTACTTC.

The J gene is TRBJ2-1, the V gene TRBV10-3, with 7 bases aligning to TRBD1. Germline trimming cut 10 bases from V and 8 bases from J; bases unmatched to any gene: 11. Germline V gene data show CDR1 as ENHRY and CDR2 as SYGVKD. This CDR3 has 13 residues. The CDR3 nucleotides read TGTGCCACGATGGGACAGTTTAGCTATGAGCAGTTCTTC. Translating it yields CATMGQFSYEQFF.

The chain combines TRBV30 with TRBJ1-3; TRBD1 is a possible D gene (6 bases). Germline CDR1 and CDR2: GTSNPN and SVGIG (reference sequence). V was cut by 5 bases and J by 0 bases, with 11 bases left in between. The CDR3 covers 14 residues. The CDR3, as DNA: TGTGCCTGGTACACAGGGAACTCTGGAAACACCATATATTTT. Its protein is CAWYTGNSGNTIYF.

The sample holds a few counts of this clone. The chain carries TRBV2 and TRBJ2-3, with 9 bases matching TRBD1. The length of the CDR3 is 15 residues. The germline V gene has CDR1 SNHLY and CDR2 FYNNEI. Germline trimming cut 6 bases from V and 0 bases from J; bases unmatched to any gene: 4. The CDR3 DNA reads as TGTGCCAGCAGAGCCGGGACAGGGAGCACAGATACGCAGTATTTT. Its protein product is CASRAGTGSTDTQYF.

J is TRBJ2-1 and V is TRBV6-4, with TRBD2 identical over 8 bases. V was clipped by 2 bases and J by 6 bases; unmatched bases: 3. CDR3 length equals 14 residues. Germline lookup yields CDR1 MRHNA and CDR2 SNTAGT. The CDR3: CASSDDGGANEQFF. The CDR3 coding sequence is TGTGCCAGCAGTGACGACGGGGGGGCCAATGAGCAGTTCTTC.

This chain joins TRBV5-6 and TRBJ1-2; D gene uncertain. Germline CDR1 and CDR2: SGHDT and YYEEEE. V dropped 2 bases and J dropped 2 bases, with 10 bases sitting between them. CDR3 size: 14 residues. CDR3 in amino acids: CASSFGTINYGYTF. CDR3 DNA sequence: TGTGCCAGCAGCTTTGGCACCATAAACTATGGCTACACCTTC.

The chain carries TRBV10-3 and TRBJ2-7, with 12 bases identical to TRBD1. Germline CDR1 and CDR2: ENHRY and SYGVKD. V lost 2 bases and J lost 6; bases outside the gene matches: 5. This CDR3 has 15 residues. In nucleotides, the CDR3 is TGTGCCATCAGTGAGACGGGACAGGGGGCAGGCGAGCAGTACTTC. Amino acids: CAISETGQGAGEQYF.

The chain uses TRBV5-8 and TRBJ2-1; D unclear. V was trimmed by 4 bases and J by 5 bases, leaving 13 bases between them. This CDR3 region has 14 residues. From germline, CDR1 is SGHTS and CDR2 YDEGEE. The CDR3 region is CASSKSRYNNEQFF. CDR3 in DNA: TGTGCCAGCAGCAAGTCGAGGTATAACAATGAGCAGTTCTTC.

In its sample, this clone was seen once. The rearrangement uses TRBV7-2 and TRBJ1-2, with 10 bases fitting TRBD1. Germline CDR1 and CDR2: SGHTA and FQGNSA. After removal of 0 bases from V and 7 bases from J, the junction contained 11 bases not matched to a gene. The CDR3 length is 17 residues. In DNA form, the CDR3 reads TGTGCCAGCAGCTTAGCTTCGACGGGACAGGGGTTTATTGGCTACACCTTC. Protein: CASSLASTGQGFIGYTF.

The rearrangement uses TRBV6-5 and TRBJ1-5; 8 bases are a match to TRBD1. Germline V CDR1 and CDR2: MNHEY, SVGAGI. After removal of 6 bases from V and 0 bases from J, the junction contained 4 bases not matched to a gene. This CDR3 region has 15 residues. DNA of the CDR3: TGTGCCAGCAGGAGGGACAGGTATAGCAATCAGCCCCAGCATTTT. Translation: CASRRDRYSNQPQHF.